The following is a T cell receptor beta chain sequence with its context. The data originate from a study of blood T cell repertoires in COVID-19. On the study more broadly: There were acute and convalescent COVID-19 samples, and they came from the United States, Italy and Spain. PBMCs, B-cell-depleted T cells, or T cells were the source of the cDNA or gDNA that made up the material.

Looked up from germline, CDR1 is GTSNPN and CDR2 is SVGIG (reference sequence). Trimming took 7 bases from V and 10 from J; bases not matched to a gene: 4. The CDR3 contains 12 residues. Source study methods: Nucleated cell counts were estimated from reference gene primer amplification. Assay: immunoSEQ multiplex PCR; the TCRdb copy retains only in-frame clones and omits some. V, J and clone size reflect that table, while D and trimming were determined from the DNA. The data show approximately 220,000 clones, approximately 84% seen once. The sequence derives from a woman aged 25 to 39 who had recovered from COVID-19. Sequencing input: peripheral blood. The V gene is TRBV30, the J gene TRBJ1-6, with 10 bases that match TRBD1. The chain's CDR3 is CAYDRGQSPLHF. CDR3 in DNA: TGTGCCTACGACAGGGGGCAATCACCCCTCCACTTT.